This T cell receptor (beta chain) was retrieved from a study of human T cells and chemical hapten exposure. Study as a whole: Researchers reported sensitizing a 2 cm by 2 cm upper inner arm skin site with 2% DPC. Study-wide results and caveats: The donors suffered from alopecia, so their immune response may not match that of healthy people.

Time point described: patch test 1, 2 weeks after DPC sensitization. As for treatment: therapeutic diphenylcyclopropenone sensitization with weekly scalp DPC. V was clipped by 1 base and J by 5 bases; unmatched bases: 7. CDR1 DFQATT and CDR2 SNEGSKA come from the germline V gene (reference sequence). The CDR3 covers 14 residues. Points on this clonotype: Its antigen is unidentified.

Each CDR3 protein is one row after TCRdb ran MiXCR on the RACE reads. This table has 70,000 to 100,000 distinct CDR3 sequences, about 6.8% appearing once. The material sequenced was whole blood, taken in connection with sensitization to the hapten diphenylcyclopropenone (DPC). V gene TRBV20-1 combines with J gene TRBJ1-1; TRBD1 matches 7 bases. This sequence was found in a woman aged 25-40 years with alopecia areata. Some clones in this sample may be carry-over from other donors' samples. CDR3 protein: CSARVKGAGTEAFF. Here the CDR3 DNA reads TGCAGTGCTAGAGTAAAGGGGGCGGGTACTGAAGCTTTCTTT.